This entry lists 24 T cell receptor beta chains sequenced from one sample in a study of CD8 T cells in Susac syndrome. Random hexamers were used to reverse transcribe an amount of roughly 0.45 to 1 ug RNA. TCRdb re-called the immunoSEQ multiplex PCR reads with MiXCR, one entry per CDR3 protein. The profile shows some 300,000 distinct CDR3 sequences, approximately 85% of them singletons. Sample: CD8+ T cells from PBMCs. The receptors originated from a human donor with multiple sclerosis.

The chain has TRBV12-3 or TRBV12-4 and TRBJ1-2; 8 bases line up with TRBD1. Trimming at V came to 5 bases and at J to 2 bases, leaving 10 bases not matched to a gene. The CDR3 has 16 residues. The CDR3 nucleotides read TGTGCCAGCAGTCGCAGGGAGGACAGGGCAAACTATGGCTACACCTTC. This translates into CASSRREDRANYGYTF.

V usage is TRBV23-1 and J usage is TRBJ2-1; D possibly corresponds to TRBD2 (5 bases). TRBV23-1 is an ORF, and what it does is uncertain. V was trimmed by 1 base and J by 1 base, leaving 17 bases between them. The CDR3 is made up of 18 amino acids. CDR3 region: CASSQLVSGDRSYNEQFF. Here the CDR3 DNA reads TGCGCCAGCAGTCAATTAGTCAGCGGCGACCGTTCCTACAATGAGCAGTTCTTC.

J is TRBJ1-4 and V is TRBV20-1; tentative D call: TRBD1 (6 bases). Germline assignment: CDR1 DFQATT and CDR2 SNEGSKA (reference sequence). The CDR3 extends over 18 amino acids. V gave up 0 bases and J gave up 3 bases, with 20 bases separating them. CDR3 amino acids: CSARDGRGTWYPNEKLFF. The CDR3 nucleotides read TGCAGTGCTAGAGATGGTAGGGGGACGTGGTATCCTAATGAAAAACTGTTTTTT.

This clonotype appeared once. The genes are TRBV27 and TRBJ2-1, with 15 bases identical to TRBD2. The germline CDR1 and CDR2 sequences are MNHEY and SMNVEV (reference sequence). The V segment lost 10 bases and the J segment 9 bases; nucleotides outside the gene matches: 10. This CDR3 region has 15 residues. The CDR3 DNA reads TGTGCCACCCTCGGACTAGCGGGAGGGCCTGGTGAGCAGTTCTTC. Translation: CATLGLAGGPGEQFF.

Only one count was recorded for this clonotype. DNA of the CDR3: TGCGCCAGCAGCCAGGAACCGTTTGGTGGGTCTTACAATGAGCAGTTCTTC. Translation gives CASSQEPFGGSYNEQFF. The V and J genes are TRBV4-1 and TRBJ2-1; D not resolved. V lost 3 bases and J 4 bases, leaving 19 bases between the germline ends. The V gene's germline CDR1 is MGHRA and CDR2 YSYEKL. The CDR3 loop spans 17 amino acids.

The chain employs TRBV27 and TRBJ2-3; possibly TRBD1 or TRBD2 for D (5 bases each). From germline, CDR1 is MNHEY and CDR2 SMNVEV (reference sequence). Trimming took 2 bases from V and 7 from J, leaving 13 bases between them. CDR3 length equals 14 residues. CDR3 sequence: CASSLVGGRNTQYF. The CDR3, as DNA: TGTGCCAGCAGTTTAGTTGGGGGTAGAAATACGCAGTATTTT.

In its sample, this clonotype was seen a few times. The chain carries TRBV28 and TRBJ2-7; D possibly matches TRBD1 or TRBD2 (5 bases each). The CDR3 is 15 amino acids. The germline V and J ends were trimmed by 5 bases and 2 bases, with 16 bases remaining between them. The germline V gene encodes CDR1 MDHEN and CDR2 SYDVKM. The CDR3 region has the DNA TGTGCCAGCAGTCCCCCACCGGGACCTACCTACGAGCAGTACTTC. It yields the protein CASSPPPGPTYEQYF.

A single count supports this clonotype. The rearrangement joins TRBV10-2 to TRBJ2-3; D is uncertain. Germline assignment: CDR1 WSHSY and CDR2 SAAADI. Between the trimmed V and J ends, which lost 8 bases and 6 bases, there was a span of 9 bases. The CDR3 totals 11 residues. Written as DNA, the CDR3 is TGCGCCAGCGCCGAGTCGGATACGCAGTATTTT. It is translated as CASAESDTQYF.

The chain recombines TRBV21-1 with TRBJ2-5. TRBV21-1 is a known pseudogene. The CDR3 extends over 13 amino acids. CDR3 DNA: TGTGCCAGCAGCCGGGCACTTCAAGAGACCCAGTACTTC. Its translation: CASSRALQETQYF.

The chain carries TRBV14 and TRBJ2-5; D not resolved. V shed 0 bases and J shed 0 bases, with 11 bases lying between them. The CDR3 is 16 amino acids. CDR1 is SGHDN, CDR2 FVKESK, per germline. Here the CDR3 reads CASSQDWRYNQETQYF. The CDR3 DNA follows: TGTGCCAGCAGCCAAGATTGGCGATATAACCAAGAGACCCAGTACTTC.

This chain uses TRBV4-1 with TRBJ1-1; possibly TRBD1 for D (6 bases). Germline loops: CDR1 MGHRA, CDR2 YSYEKL. This CDR3 spans 19 amino acids. Between the trimmed V and J ends, which lost 4 bases and 3 bases, there was a span of 27 bases. CDR3: CASSPGPSAGGRLYTEAFF. The CDR3, as DNA: TGCGCCAGCAGCCCCGGACCCTCGGCGGGGGGCAGGCTTTACACTGAAGCTTTCTTT.

The chain employs TRBV20-1 and TRBJ2-1; D possibly corresponds to TRBD2 (6 bases). This CDR3 spans 15 amino acids. V was shortened by 3 bases and J by 1 base, with 13 bases between the two germline ends. Germline V gene data show CDR1 as DFQATT and CDR2 as SNEGSKA (reference sequence). In DNA form, the CDR3 reads TGCAGTGCTAGTAATGGGGGGAGTTCCTACAATGAGCAGTTCTTC. It yields the protein CSASNGGSSYNEQFF.

The J gene is TRBJ2-1, the V gene TRBV29-1, with unresolved D. V gave up 2 bases and J gave up 7 bases, with 9 bases separating them. The V gene's germline CDR1 is SQVTM and CDR2 ANQGSEA. The CDR3 is 12 amino acids. CDR3 nucleotide sequence: TGCAGCGTTGAAATAAGGTTTAATGAGCAGTTCTTC. Translating gives CSVEIRFNEQFF.

The chain links TRBV10-3 to TRBJ2-1; 11 nucleotides line up with TRBD2. Losses at the gene ends were 10 bases for V and 1 base for J; bases not matched to a gene: 12. The CDR3 consists of 17 residues. The germline V gene has CDR1 ENHRY and CDR2 SYGVKD. CDR3 sequence: CATGGASGRHSYNEQFF. The CDR3 DNA is TGTGCCACCGGGGGGGCTAGCGGGAGGCATTCCTACAATGAGCAGTTCTTC.

V usage is TRBV7-9 and J usage is TRBJ2-6; no clear D gene. Trimming took off 8 bases at V and 0 bases at J, with 11 bases between the two ends. Germline CDR1 and CDR2: SEHNR and FQNEAQ (reference sequence). The CDR3 length is 15 residues. The CDR3 DNA reads TGTGCCAGCCCCACCCCGGGCTCTGGGGCCAACGTCCTGACTTTC. Residues: CASPTPGSGANVLTF.

The V gene is TRBV7-2, the J gene TRBJ1-5, with 8 positions matching TRBD1. V shed 1 base, J shed 7 bases, and the junction held 12 bases outside the gene matches. There are 17 residues in the CDR3. Per germline, CDR1 SGHTA and CDR2 FQGNSA. The CDR3 DNA sequence: TGTGCCAGCAGCTTAGTGGGCAGGGGGCCTTCTGAGCAGCCCCAGCATTTT. Translating gives CASSLVGRGPSEQPQHF. Full variable domain (rest looked up from reference TRBV7-2 and TRBJ1-5): GAGVSQSPSNKVTEKGKDVELRCDPISGHTALYWYRQSLGQGLEFLIYFQGNSAPDKSGLPSDRFSAERTGGSVSTLTIQRTQQEDSAVYLCASSLVGRGPSEQPQHFGDGTRLSIL.

The genes are TRBV9 and TRBJ2-1, with 12 bases that match TRBD2. Losses at the gene ends were 4 bases for V and 10 bases for J; bases not matched to a gene: 12. CDR3 length equals 16 residues. CDR1 SGDLS and CDR2 YYNGEE come from the germline V gene. The CDR3 is CASSRGGLAGRWEQFF. CDR3 DNA: TGTGCCAGCAGCCGGGGGGGACTAGCGGGTCGATGGGAGCAGTTCTTC.

V is TRBV6-5 and J is TRBJ2-1; D might be TRBD1 (7 bases). This CDR3 is built from 13 residues. Germline CDR1 is MNHEY and CDR2 is SVGAGI. The CDR3 region has the DNA TGTGCAACCGGGACAGCGGGCTACAATGAGCAGTTCTTC. Translation gives CATGTAGYNEQFF.

The J gene is TRBJ2-2, the V gene TRBV28; D possibly corresponds to TRBD2 (5 bases). Germline V gives CDR1 MDHEN, CDR2 SYDVKM. The CDR3 runs to 15 residues. V lost 6 bases and J lost 3, with 14 bases in between. The CDR3 DNA reads TGTGCCAGCAGACGTACCGGAGCGGACACCGGGGAGCTGTTTTTT. Amino acids: CASRRTGADTGELFF.

The CDR3 coding sequence is TGTGCCAGCAGTTTCGCAGCTGGACAGGGGAGGACTGAAGCTTTCTTT. The encoded protein is CASSFAAGQGRTEAFF. The chain joins TRBV27 to TRBJ1-1, with 9 bases matching TRBD1. Germline values: CDR1 MNHEY, CDR2 SMNVEV (reference sequence). The junction had 10 bases not matched to a gene; V was cut back by 3 bases and J by 5 bases. The CDR3 is 16 amino acids.

The rearrangement joins TRBV7-9 to TRBJ2-5; 8 bases line up with TRBD1. The CDR3 extends over 16 amino acids. In germline, CDR1 is SEHNR, CDR2 FQNEAQ (reference sequence). Germline trimming cut 3 bases from V and 0 bases from J; bases unmatched to any gene: 6. CDR3 nucleotides: TGTGCCAGCAGCTTTTTGACAGGGGAGGACCAAGAGACCCAGTACTTC. It encodes CASSFLTGEDQETQYF. Using reference TRBV7-9 and TRBJ2-5 for the parts outside the CDR3, the full variable domain is DTGVSQNPRHKITKRGQNVTFRCDPISEHNRLYWYRQTLGQGPEFLTYFQNEAQLEKSRLLSDRFSAERPKGSFSTLEIQRTEQGDSAMYLCASSFLTGEDQETQYFGPGTRLLVL.

V gene TRBV10-2 combines with J gene TRBJ2-7; D is tentatively TRBD1 or TRBD2 (5 bases each). Trimming cost V 4 bases and J 4 bases, with 14 bases left between them. CDR1 and CDR2 from the germline V gene are WSHSY and SAAADI. The CDR3 totals 14 residues. CDR3 region: CASSAEGRNYEQYF. The CDR3 DNA reads as TGCGCCAGCAGTGCTGAGGGACGGAATTACGAGCAGTACTTC.

The chain links TRBV4-2 to TRBJ1-5; TRBD1 is a possible D gene (6 bases). This CDR3 contains 15 residues. Germline V CDR1 and CDR2: LGHNA, YNFKEQ. The V gene lost 1 base and the J gene lost 6 bases, with 13 bases spanning the gap. The CDR3 reads CASSQGQAVSQPQHF. CDR3 nucleotide sequence: TGTGCCAGCAGCCAAGGACAGGCAGTCAGTCAGCCCCAGCATTTT.

This chain uses TRBV6-1 with TRBJ1-6; 8 nucleotides agree with TRBD1. This CDR3 is 15 amino acids long. Germline V gene lookup returns CDR1 MNHNS and CDR2 SASEGT. Trimming removed 2 bases from V and 6 bases from J; junction bases left unmatched: 3. The DNA of the CDR3 is TGTGCCAGCAGTGAAACCCAGGGGGCTAATTCACCCCTCCACTTT. Protein sequence: CASSETQGANSPLHF.